This entry concerns a single T cell receptor (beta chain). The entry originates in a study of blood T cell repertoires in COVID-19. Trimming took 6 bases from V and 0 from J, leaving 14 bases between them. In germline, CDR1 is LNHDA, CDR2 SQIVND (reference sequence). This CDR3 has 15 amino acids. The assay was immunoSEQ multiplex PCR, and TCRdb's table has in-frame clones only and misses some. The sample shows 150,000 to 200,000 clones, 65% to 80% of them seen only once. The clonotype comes from a woman in her forties or fifties with acute COVID-19. Sequencing was done on a sample of PBMCs or T cells enriched from blood (not recorded which). The V gene is TRBV19, the J gene TRBJ1-2; D may be TRBD1 (5 bases). CDR3 sequence (DNA): TGTGCCAGTAGGTTGGGGCAGAACCCTAACTATGGCTACACCTTC. Its protein product is CASRLGQNPNYGYTF.